Sequencing of this T cell receptor (beta chain) was carried out in a study of T cells in Graves' hyperthyroidism and ophthalmopathy (dated by TCRdb to about 2019). A note on the overall study: Peripheral blood samples were taken at initial diagnosis, before any treatment was given. To identify distinguishing TCR V-J signatures, a discovery cohort of around 100 patients was used, comprising fewer than 45 with Graves' ophthalmopathy and around 57 with stable Graves' hyperthyroidism. An independent validation cohort of around 19 hyperthyroidism patients and over 15 patients who later progressed to ophthalmopathy tested prospective prediction of ophthalmopathy. The approximately 90 discovery patients were divided at random into training and test sets in a 7:3 ratio. Thyroid tissue and blood T-cell repertoires from more than five Graves' hyperthyroidism patients were also compared in the study. After sampling, hyperthyroidism patients received methimazole starting at 30 mg daily, and ophthalmopathy patients received high-dose intravenous methylprednisolone. TCR Vbeta CDR3 sequencing of 135 peripheral blood samples (roughly 41 ophthalmopathy, 75 hyperthyroidism and some 17 progressor patients) is reported in the paper. Overall results and qualifications from the work: Most expanded thyroid clonotypes (frequency above 0.001) were also detected in blood, suggesting blood repertoires may reflect thyroid immune responses. In cross-validation, a model built on a 13 V-J signature told ophthalmopathy apart from stable hyperthyroidism with about 90% sensitivity and around 84% specificity, and in testing the same model reached 80%/75%. No statistical method was used to set the sample size in advance, and investigators knew the group allocation. In validation, progression to ophthalmopathy was predicted by the model with around 70% sensitivity and 72.22% specificity, a median of approximately 6.5 months before onset.

The germline V gene sets CDR1 to SNHLY and CDR2 to FYNNEI. The trim is 2 bases for V and 4 bases for J, with a gap of 8 bases between the germline ends. The CDR3 contains 14 residues, cysteine and phenylalanine counted. The sequence is cut down to CDR3 DNA, 42 bases in frame from base 1. Hyperthyroidism patients were newly diagnosed, had a disease duration of under 2 months, and were aged 18 to 65 years. Any patient with an uncontrolled infection, another autoimmune disease, pregnancy or lactation was excluded. Diagnoses were established on the basis of clinical symptoms, serum thyroxine and TRAb, thyroid ultrasound, and orbital computed tomography. For progressor patients, blood was drawn at the first diagnosis of hyperthyroidism, before any ophthalmopathy symptoms had appeared. PBMCs were separated from 10 ml of fresh peripheral blood using Ficoll-Paque density gradient centrifugation. Progressor patients were defined as those initially diagnosed with Graves' hyperthyroidism in whom ophthalmopathy developed during follow-up. Total RNA was extracted using Trizol reagent, and RNA quality was assessed on an Agilent 2100 Bioanalyzer.

The TCR beta CDR3 regions were amplified from RNA transcripts. For the first round of RT-PCR on the TCR CDR3, the HTBI primer set was used together with the Qiagen OneStep RT-PCR kit. Libraries were constructed in a second round of multiplex PCR, after which size selection and purification were performed. Paired-end sequencing of the libraries was performed with 100 bp reads on an Illumina HiSeq2000. Turning to the authors' computational methods: SOAPnuke was used to process the raw data, with reads discarded if the reads contained adapters or uncalled bases, had a mean Phred below 15, or lacked an exact constant-primer or identifier match. High-quality paired reads were merged using COPE v1.2.5, and each unique nucleotide sequence was defined as a clonotype. MiTCR v1.1 was used to align the clonotypes against IMGT TRBV, TRBD and TRBJ reference segments. Analysis was restricted to V-J combinations with a frequency above 0.0001, which covered about 99% of repertoires. A TCS score was defined as the ratio between F50 (clonal expansion) and ExV (chaos), using BLOSUM62-based TCRdist between CDR3 peptides within each V-J. Welch's t-statistics and random forest reduced 500 to 550 V-J features to around 14, which were used in a naive Bayes classifier (R e1071). The public reads were reprocessed in TCRdb via fastp at Q25 and MiXCR, keeping in-frame beta chains. Duplicate CDR3 protein sequences are folded into a single record with the most common DNA and genes. These V and J calls are TCRdb output, not the study's own analysis. The sample table records around 700,000 distinct CDR3 sequences; about 19% of these occur just once. The ten largest clones add up to around 15% of the sample.

On this clonotype: Its antigen has not been determined. Per-base qualities were not stored, and no clone one base away is much larger.

The specimen sequenced was blood. The receptor chain draws on TRBV2 and TRBJ2-2, with the identity of the D gene unclear. The clonotype was recovered from a woman aged 45-65 years with Graves' hyperthyroidism that later progressed to Graves' ophthalmopathy. For the CDR3, the sequence is CASSEMDFTGELFF. The DNA sequence is given as TGTGCCAGCAGTGAAATGGATTTCACCGGGGAGCTGTTTTTT.